One and the same sample provided the 17 T cell receptor beta chains below, sequenced in a study of cytomegalovirus exposure and HLA in healthy donors. 60 Vbeta and 13 Jbeta primers were used in PCR. Profiled with immunoSEQ multiplex PCR; TCRdb holds only in-frame clones, not every one. The table shows approximately 120,000 clones, with approximately 76% occurring only once. The source material was PBMCs. The origin of the receptors is a man aged 35 to 55 in good health and CMV-seronegative.

This clone showed up just a few times. This sequence joins TRBV7-3 and TRBJ1-1; 7 nucleotides line up with TRBD1. The germline V gene encodes CDR1 SGHTA and CDR2 FQGTGA. J gave up 5 bases and V 5 bases, and 14 bases lay outside the gene matches. This CDR3 spans 16 amino acids. The DNA of the CDR3 is TGTGCCAGCAGCCTACGGACAGGTCCAGGTGGGACTGAAGCTTTCTTT. Its translation is CASSLRTGPGGTEAFF.

The chain has TRBV5-8 and TRBJ2-7; no definite D call. V was trimmed by 0 bases and J by 5 bases, leaving 12 bases between them. The CDR3 runs 14 residues. The germline gives CDR1 SGHTS, CDR2 YDEGEE. CDR3 amino acids: CASSLGYGSHEQYF. Here the CDR3 DNA reads TGTGCCAGCAGCTTGGGCTATGGTTCCCACGAGCAGTACTTC.

The gene calls are TRBV9 and TRBJ2-1, with 10 bases aligning to TRBD2. The V gene end was trimmed by 5 bases and the J gene end by 2 bases; junction bases not matched to a gene: 4. The CDR3 is made up of 15 amino acids. Germline V gene data show CDR1 as SGDLS and CDR2 as YYNGEE. The CDR3 coding sequence is TGTGCCAGCAGTGGGGGACTAGCGACCTACAATGAGCAGTTCTTC. It translates to CASSGGLATYNEQFF.

The chain is built from TRBV6-5 and TRBJ2-7; 7 bases are a match to TRBD1. From germline, CDR1 is MNHEY and CDR2 SVGAGI. There are 15 residues in the CDR3. Trimming cost V 1 base and J 4 bases; bases outside gene matches: 7. The CDR3 region is CASSYLAGGQYEQYF. Here the CDR3 DNA reads TGTGCCAGCAGTTACTTGGCAGGGGGACAATACGAGCAGTACTTC.

The chain links TRBV7-9 to TRBJ2-1; D gene uncertain. Germline V gene data show CDR1 as SEHNR and CDR2 as FQNEAQ (reference sequence). Trimming took off 3 bases at V and 8 bases at J, with 8 bases between the two ends. The CDR3 extends over 12 amino acids. For the CDR3, the DNA is TGTGCCAGCAGCTTCCCCGTCGATGAGCAGTTCTTC. This gives the protein CASSFPVDEQFF.

The chain links TRBV21-1 to TRBJ1-3; the D call of TRBD1 is as the table states it, not checked on the DNA. TRBV21-1 is a listed pseudogene. This CDR3 has 16 amino acids. The DNA of the CDR3 is TGTTCTCCGGGACAGGGGGCGTTAAGCTCTGGAAACACCATATATTTT. Protein product: CSPGQGALSSGNTIYF.

V is TRBV30 and J is TRBJ2-5, with D possibly matching TRBD2 (6 bases). The CDR3 length is 13 residues. The V gene's germline CDR1 is GTSNPN and CDR2 SVGIG (reference sequence). V was cut by 5 bases and J by 7 bases, with 17 bases left in between. CDR3 sequence reads: CAWGPGLEGTQYF. CDR3 nucleotide sequence: TGTGCCTGGGGGCCGGGCCTGGAGGGGACCCAGTACTTC.

This chain links TRBV18 with TRBJ2-7, with TRBD1 identical over 9 bases. The length of the CDR3 is 14 residues. V was clipped by 4 bases and J by 6 bases; unmatched bases: 7. CDR1 and CDR2 from the germline V gene are KGHSH and LQKENI. CDR3 region: CASSLPGQGREQYF. The DNA of the CDR3 is TGTGCCAGCTCACTTCCCGGACAGGGGCGCGAGCAGTACTTC. The full variable domain, completed using reference TRBV18 and TRBJ2-7, is NAGVMQNPRHLVRRRGQEARLRCSPMKGHSHVYWYRQLPEEGLKFMVYLQKENIIDESGMPKERFSAEFPKEGPSILRIQQVVRGDSAAYFCASSLPGQGREQYFGPGTRLTVT.

The gene calls are TRBV11-1 and TRBJ2-7; the D gene is possibly TRBD1 (6 bases). The CDR3 covers 13 residues. V lost 6 bases, J lost 0 bases, and 9 bases lay in between. Looked up from germline, CDR1 is SGHAT and CDR2 is FQDESV (reference sequence). The DNA of the CDR3 is TGTGCCAGCAGTGTGGGGGCCTCCTACGAGCAGTACTTC. Translation: CASSVGASYEQYF.

The chain is built from TRBV2 and TRBJ2-3; 11 positions agree with TRBD2. This CDR3 region has 15 residues. Per germline, CDR1 SNHLY and CDR2 FYNNEI. V lost 0 bases and J lost 4; bases outside the gene matches: 0. The CDR3 DNA sequence: TGTGCCAGCAGTGAAGCGACTAGCGGGGCAGATACGCAGTATTTT. Translated: CASSEATSGADTQYF.

This clone was recorded a few times. V and J are TRBV9 and TRBJ2-1; 8 positions agree with TRBD2. Trimming cost V 3 bases and J 9 bases; bases outside gene matches: 11. Germline V CDR1 and CDR2: SGDLS, YYNGEE. The CDR3 is 15 residues long. Here the CDR3 DNA reads TGTGCCAGCAGCGGACGCGAGACGGGGGGGGCTGAGCAGTTCTTC. This translates into CASSGRETGGAEQFF.

This clone occurred a few times. The chain has TRBV6-5 and TRBJ1-4; TRBD1 is a possible D gene (6 bases). The V gene's germline CDR1 is MNHEY and CDR2 SVGAGI. V was shortened by 4 bases and J by 7 bases, with 16 bases between the two germline ends. The CDR3 extends over 15 amino acids. CDR3 protein: CASSLYREGSEKLFF. DNA for the CDR3: TGTGCCAGCAGTTTGTACAGGGAAGGGAGTGAAAAACTGTTTTTT.

V and J are TRBV28 and TRBJ1-1; weak D call: TRBD1 (6 bases). Trimming removed 1 base from V and 6 bases from J, with 18 bases in between. CDR3 size: 16 residues. Germline V gene lookup returns CDR1 MDHEN and CDR2 SYDVKM. CDR3 sequence reads: CASSLLGGGGGAEAFF. The CDR3 nucleotides are TGTGCCAGCAGTTTATTAGGCGGGGGAGGGGGGGCTGAAGCTTTCTTT.

The rearrangement joins TRBV27 to TRBJ2-7, with 8 positions matching TRBD1. The V segment lost 6 bases and the J segment 4 bases; nucleotides outside the gene matches: 5. Germline V gene lookup returns CDR1 MNHEY and CDR2 SMNVEV (reference sequence). The CDR3 has 13 amino acids. The CDR3 region has the DNA TGTGCCAGCAGCATGACAGGGGTTTACGAGCAGTACTTC. The encoded protein is CASSMTGVYEQYF.

The chain carries TRBV10-3 and TRBJ2-5; TRBD1 matches 8 bases. The CDR3 totals 15 residues. V lost 1 base, J lost 2 bases, and 3 bases stayed unmatched. CDR1 is ENHRY and CDR2 is SYGVKD in the germline V gene. The CDR3 sequence: CAISELRTGQETQYF. The CDR3 nucleotides are TGTGCCATCAGTGAGTTAAGGACAGGGCAAGAGACCCAGTACTTC.

The chain carries TRBV5-1 and TRBJ1-1; D ambiguous. V lost 4 bases, J lost 8 bases, and 15 bases lay in between. Germline CDR1 SGHRS, CDR2 YFSETQ. This CDR3 spans 13 amino acids. CDR3 bases: TGCGCCAGCAGCCATAAAACAGATACAGAAGCTTTCTTT. Its protein is CASSHKTDTEAFF.

V gene TRBV5-1 combines with J gene TRBJ2-5, with D perhaps TRBD2 (7 bases). TRBJ2-7 explains the end of the DNA better; the J call may be wrong. Germline V gene sequence: CDR1 SGHRS, CDR2 YFSETQ. The CDR3 is 14 amino acids. This CDR3 is CASSRGGSDYEQYF. The CDR3 nucleotides read TGCGCCAGCAGCAGGGGGGGTAGCGACTACGAGCAGTACTTC.